This is a list of T cell receptor beta chains from one sample in a study of TIL therapy for anti-PD-1-resistant metastatic lung cancer. Repertoires were generated with immunoSEQ multiplex PCR, while TCRdb's copy carries only in-frame clones and drops some. The sample lists under 70,000 clones, about 73% seen once, with around 1.7% in the top ten. The sample consisted of blood, taken at baseline. The receptors were gathered from a person aged 25-80 years with non-small cell lung cancer. Both conserved end residues are part of each CDR3. A D gene is named only where the DNA matches it firmly. Size tells how often a clone was seen (once, few, many) or the class of an expanded clone, and some rows leave it out.

v_gene	j_gene	d_gene	abundance	CDR3aa	CDR3nt
TRBV7-9	TRBJ2-1	NA	NA	CASSWEGSYNEQFF	TGTGCCAGCAGCTGGGAAGGAAGTTACAATGAGCAGTTCTTC
TRBV20-1	TRBJ1-2	NA	few	CSASPYGYTF	TGCAGTGCTAGTCCCTATGGCTACACCTTC
TRBV27	TRBJ1-5	NA	NA	CATGSIYSNQPQHF	TGTGCCACCGGGAGCATATATAGCAATCAGCCCCAGCATTTT
TRBV6-1	TRBJ1-2	NA	NA	CASSVYYGYTF	TGTGCCAGCAGTGTGTACTATGGCTACACCTTC
TRBV15	TRBJ1-5	NA	NA	CATSRGRGRRSNQPQHF	TGTGCCACCAGCAGAGGAAGGGGCCGGAGGAGCAATCAGCCCCAGCATTTT
TRBV5-1	TRBJ1-3	NA	once	CASSLLGSSGNTIYF	TGCGCCAGCAGCTTGTTGGGGAGCTCTGGAAACACCATATATTTT
TRBV5-6	TRBJ1-5	NA	NA	CASSQTQSGPNQPQHF	TGTGCCAGCAGCCAGACTCAATCCGGACCCAATCAGCCCCAGCATTTT
TRBV27	TRBJ1-6	NA	NA	CASSLLPGTHNSPLHF	TGTGCCAGCAGTTTACTCCCCGGGACACATAATTCACCCCTCCACTTT
TRBV20-1	TRBJ2-7	NA	NA	CSARDRRAQYF	TGCAGTGCTAGAGACCGCAGGGCGCAGTACTTC
TRBV2	TRBJ2-2	NA	once	CASSVLGELFF	TGTGCCAGCAGTGTTTTAGGGGAGCTGTTTTTT
TRBV30	TRBJ1-4	NA	NA	CAWSRGGRNEKLFF	TGTGCCTGGAGTAGAGGGGGTCGTAATGAAAAACTGTTTTTT
TRBV11-2	TRBJ2-7	NA	NA	CASSAVWRKPYEQYF	TGTGCCAGCAGCGCCGTATGGCGTAAACCCTACGAGCAGTACTTC
TRBV28	TRBJ1-5	NA	NA	CASSLGSAWTPLSNQPQHF	TGTGCCAGCAGTTTAGGATCCGCTTGGACACCACTTAGCAATCAGCCCCAGCATTTT
TRBV6-5	TRBJ2-5	TRBD1	NA	CASRSDRAWTGTQYF	TGTGCCAGCAGATCCGACAGGGCATGGACTGGGACCCAGTACTTC
TRBV5-6	TRBJ2-2	NA	NA	CASRGTRDGELFF	TGTGCCAGCAGAGGTACACGAGACGGGGAGCTGTTTTTT
TRBV28	TRBJ1-2	NA	few	CASSSIWGSLDGYTF	TGTGCCAGCAGCTCAATCTGGGGCAGCTTAGATGGCTACACCTTC
TRBV18	TRBJ2-5	TRBD2	NA	CASSPGTSGTGQETQYF	TGTGCCAGCTCACCCGGGACTAGCGGGACGGGCCAAGAGACCCAGTACTTC
TRBV7-8	TRBJ1-2	TRBD1	NA	CASSLWTGGAYGYTF	TGTGCCAGCAGCTTATGGACAGGGGGCGCCTATGGCTACACCTTC
TRBV29-1	TRBJ2-1	NA	NA	CSVFYNEQFF	TGCAGCGTTTTTTACAATGAGCAGTTCTTC
TRBV6-6	TRBJ1-1	TRBD1	NA	CASSPNDRGTEAFF	TGTGCCAGCAGCCCAAACGACAGGGGCACTGAAGCTTTCTTT
TRBV28	TRBJ1-5	NA	NA	CASSSWEGRNNQPQHF	TGTGCCAGCAGTTCATGGGAGGGGAGGAACAATCAGCCCCAGCATTTT
TRBV7-2	TRBJ1-1	NA	NA	CASSFLTQNTEAFF	TGTGCCAGCAGCTTTCTGACACAGAACACTGAAGCTTTCTTT
TRBV10-3	TRBJ2-5	NA	NA	CAIRDVLQGETQYF	TGTGCCATCAGGGACGTCCTTCAAGGTGAGACCCAGTACTTC
TRBV6-1	TRBJ2-1	TRBD2	NA	CASSEGIAGGTYNEQFF	TGTGCCAGCAGTGAAGGAATAGCGGGAGGGACATACAATGAGCAGTTCTTC
TRBV27	TRBJ2-2	NA	NA	CASSFSGPNTGELFF	TGTGCCAGCAGTTTTTCGGGACCGAACACCGGGGAGCTGTTTTTT
TRBV2	TRBJ1-2	TRBD1	few	CASSVRTGFSGYTF	TGTGCCAGCAGCGTCCGGACAGGGTTTAGCGGCTACACCTTC
TRBV25-1	TRBJ1-5	NA	NA	CASSEYEGEGSNQPQHF	TGTGCCAGCAGTGAATATGAGGGAGAGGGGAGCAATCAGCCCCAGCATTTT
TRBV29-1	TRBJ2-5	NA	NA	CSQRTQKETQYF	TGCAGCCAAAGGACACAAAAAGAGACCCAGTACTTC
TRBV19	TRBJ2-7	NA	NA	CASSETGATSEYF	TGTGCCAGTAGTGAGACGGGAGCCACAAGTGAGTACTTC
TRBV18	TRBJ2-1	NA	few	CASSPHPMDEQFF	TGTGCCAGCTCACCCCATCCGATGGATGAGCAGTTCTTC
TRBV28	TRBJ2-5	TRBD2	NA	CASSPRWTSGRRWKETQYF	TGTGCCAGCAGTCCGCGGTGGACTAGCGGGAGAAGGTGGAAAGAGACCCAGTACTTC
TRBV6-5	TRBJ1-1	NA	NA	CASSRGLNTEAFF	TGTGCCAGCAGTAGGGGTTTGAACACTGAAGCTTTCTTT
TRBV5-1	TRBJ1-1	NA	NA	CASSLNPSGGATEAFF	TGCGCCAGCAGCTTAAACCCCTCGGGAGGGGCCACTGAAGCTTTCTTT
TRBV2	TRBJ1-1	NA	NA	CASSGIQGGTEAFF	TGTGCCAGCAGTGGTATCCAGGGAGGCACTGAAGCTTTCTTT
TRBV11-3	TRBJ1-1	NA	NA	CASSLNGKRPGFNTEAFF	TGTGCCAGCAGTTTAAACGGAAAACGTCCAGGTTTTAACACTGAAGCTTTCTTT
TRBV9	TRBJ2-3	NA	NA	CASSVAAWDTDTQYF	TGTGCCAGCAGCGTAGCCGCCTGGGACACAGATACGCAGTATTTT
TRBV4-1	TRBJ2-7	NA	NA	CASSVRVPPYYEQYF	TGCGCCAGCAGCGTACGGGTCCCTCCTTACTACGAGCAGTACTTC
TRBV7-9	TRBJ2-7	TRBD2	few	CASSLLVGTSGSYEQYF	TGTGCCAGCAGCTTATTAGTTGGGACTAGCGGCTCCTACGAGCAGTACTTC
TRBV4-3	TRBJ1-2	NA	NA	CASSQQGLGGYTF	TGCGCCAGCAGCCAACAAGGTCTGGGGGGCTACACCTTC
TRBV20-1	TRBJ2-7	NA	NA	CSASGAYEQYF	TGCAGTGCTAGCGGCGCCTACGAGCAGTACTTC